This section outlines one T cell receptor (beta chain) sequence together with its context. The antigen is not known. This record belongs to a study of OX40 agonist ivuxolimab in advanced cancers. In the study overall: Dosing consisted of intravenous ivuxolimab at 0.01 to 10 mg/kg every 2 weeks. Overall study results and limits: It was not determined which antigens were specifically recognized by the peripheral T cells that had undergone clonal expansion.

The V gene's germline CDR1 is WSHSY and CDR2 SAAADI. This CDR3 has 13 residues. The ends were cut back, 3 bases at V and 8 bases at J, with 8 bases in the middle. Assay used: immunoSEQ multiplex PCR; TCRdb lists only in-frame clones, some missing. Here the sample spans about 73,000 clones, roughly 90% being singletons. The sample in question was CD4+ or CD8+ T cells sorted from blood, obtained in a trial of the OX40 agonist ivuxolimab. The rearrangement links TRBV10-2 to TRBJ1-6; no clear D gene. The sequence derives from an adult with an advanced solid tumor such as melanoma, head and neck, liver or kidney cancer. CDR3 sequence (DNA): TGCGCCAGCAGTGAATGGGTTGATTCACCCCTCCACTTT. Protein: CASSEWVDSPLHF.